This TCR beta chain was sequenced for a study of T cell responses to AZD1222 COVID-19 vaccine. Study-wide results and limits: Just five to seven AZD1222 recipients tested seropositive at baseline. The peak T cell response came first, and repertoires were sampled only after it.

Data came from immunoSEQ multiplex PCR; TCRdb stores just in-frame clones and leaves some out. This table holds over 95,000 clones, around nine tenths found once. A remark on this clone: Its specificity is unknown.

V was shortened by 4 bases and J by 3 bases, with 22 bases between the two germline ends. Germline CDR1 LGHDT, CDR2 YNNKEL (reference sequence). This CDR3 region has 17 residues. The chain employs TRBV3-1 (or the pseudogene TRBV3-2) and TRBJ2-7; D is unresolved. The clonotype originates from an adult in good health. The input for sequencing was peripheral blood, taken on day 0 of AZD1222 vaccination. The CDR3 bases are TGTGCCAGCAGCCGTTGTCCGAGGCACCATTCTGACTACGAGCAGTACTTC. Protein: CASSRCPRHHSDYEQYF.